These 24 T cell receptor beta chains originate from one sample sequenced in a study of cytomegalovirus exposure and HLA in healthy donors. The PCR was carried out with 60 Vbeta primers and 13 Jbeta primers. Here immunoSEQ multiplex PCR was the method, and the copy in TCRdb shows in-frame clones only, minus some. The repertoire has about 170,000 clones, about 65% of them found once; the top ten carry 1.5%. Input material: PBMCs. The receptors originated from a girl aged 5-17 years in good health and CMV-seronegative.

The rearrangement links TRBV27 to TRBJ2-7; 10 nucleotides line up with TRBD1. V was pared by 2 bases and J by 9 bases, with 13 bases of the junction left unmatched. Per germline, CDR1 MNHEY and CDR2 SMNVEV (reference sequence). There are 16 residues in the CDR3. The CDR3 DNA follows: TGTGCCAGCAGTTTAGTTGGGACAGGGGTCCTTATCGGGCAGTACTTC. As protein: CASSLVGTGVLIGQYF.

The chain is built from TRBV9 and TRBJ2-5, with 9 nucleotides matching TRBD2. Germline loops: CDR1 SGDLS, CDR2 YYNGEE. V lost 0 bases to trimming and J lost 3 bases; unmatched junction nucleotides: 6. The CDR3 consists of 16 residues. CDR3 in DNA: TGTGCCAGCAGCGTAGAGAGCGGGGGGTTAAAAGAGACCCAGTACTTC. Translation gives CASSVESGGLKETQYF.

The chain couples TRBV29-1 to TRBJ1-2, with 7 bases lining up with TRBD1. CDR1 SQVTM and CDR2 ANQGSEA come from the germline V gene. The CDR3 is 13 amino acids. V shed 4 bases and J 6 bases; nucleotides not matched to a gene: 8. The chain's CDR3 is CSVATQGTDGYTF. Here the CDR3 DNA reads TGCAGCGTTGCGACACAGGGGACTGATGGCTACACCTTC.

The chain recombines TRBV6-5 with TRBJ2-1, with 9 nucleotides matching TRBD1. Germline V gives CDR1 MNHEY, CDR2 SVGAGI. V lost 8 bases and J lost 7; bases outside the gene matches: 9. CDR3 length equals 14 residues. CDR3 amino acids: CASGDRVPRNEQFF. CDR3 DNA: TGTGCCAGCGGGGACAGGGTACCTCGTAATGAGCAGTTCTTC.

In this sample, this clone turned up a few times. V is TRBV25-1 and J is TRBJ2-7; TRBD1 matches at 8 bases. This CDR3 region has 15 residues. Germline-derived CDR1 and CDR2 are MGHDK and SYGVNS. Losses at the gene ends were 5 bases for V and 0 bases for J; bases not matched to a gene: 6. This CDR3 reads CASSRIGQGSYEQYF. The CDR3 DNA reads as TGTGCCAGCAGTAGAATCGGACAGGGCTCCTACGAGCAGTACTTC.

The rearrangement links TRBV6-5 to TRBJ2-3; no clear D gene. Germline CDR1 reads MNHEY; CDR2 reads SVGAGI. The CDR3 runs to 14 residues. V lost 4 bases to trimming and J lost 2 bases, with 10 bases between them. Here the CDR3 reads CASSFLAPTDTQYF. CDR3 DNA: TGTGCCAGCAGTTTCTTAGCCCCCACAGATACGCAGTATTTT.

The CDR3 loop reads CASSFRTHSYEQYF. As DNA, the CDR3 is TGTGCCAGCAGTTTCCGGACTCACTCCTACGAGCAGTACTTC. The chain combines TRBV6-5 with TRBJ2-7; tentative D call: TRBD2 (5 bases). V was trimmed by 4 bases and J by 0 bases, leaving 10 bases between them. CDR1 is MNHEY, CDR2 SVGAGI, per germline. The CDR3 covers 14 residues.

The V and J genes are TRBV5-1 and TRBJ2-2; the D is unclear. The CDR3 extends over 14 amino acids. V lost 5 bases and J lost 0, with 8 bases in between. Looked up from germline, CDR1 is SGHRS and CDR2 is YFSETQ. The CDR3: CASRHNANTGELFF. Here the CDR3 DNA reads TGCGCCAGCAGGCACAACGCGAACACCGGGGAGCTGTTTTTT.

The gene calls are TRBV6-1 and TRBJ1-1, with TRBD1 identical over 10 bases. Trimming cost V 3 bases and J 5 bases; bases outside gene matches: 0. Germline values: CDR1 MNHNS, CDR2 SASEGT. This CDR3 comprises 13 residues. The CDR3 DNA is TGTGCCAGCAGTGAGGGACAGGGGACTGAAGCTTTCTTT. Residues: CASSEGQGTEAFF.

The chain couples TRBV7-8 to TRBJ1-1; D call uncertain. Germline CDR1 SGHVS, CDR2 FQNEAQ. Trimming pared 4 bases from V and 4 bases from J, leaving 19 bases between. This CDR3 is built from 16 residues. For the CDR3, the DNA is TGTGCCAGCAGCTCGCGGTTGATGCAGAGCGGCACTGAAGCTTTCTTT. As protein: CASSSRLMQSGTEAFF.

The DNA of the CDR3 is TGTGCCTGCTCACCACCGGGACAGGGGGAGGTAACAAATGGCTACACCTTC. This encodes CACSPPGQGEVTNGYTF. The chain links TRBV30 to TRBJ1-2; TRBD1 agrees at 11 bases. V lost 6 bases, J lost 6 bases, and 18 bases stayed unmatched. The CDR3 is made up of 17 amino acids. Per the germline V gene, CDR1 is GTSNPN and CDR2 is SVGIG (reference sequence).

This clone was seen a handful of times. V gene TRBV27 combines with J gene TRBJ1-2, with 7 bases identical to TRBD1. Trimming took 3 bases from V and 5 from J; bases not matched to a gene: 6. Germline V gene lookup returns CDR1 MNHEY and CDR2 SMNVEV (reference sequence). This CDR3 spans 14 amino acids. CDR3 residues: CASSFRDSSYGYTF. In DNA, the CDR3 is TGTGCCAGCAGTTTCCGGGACAGTTCATATGGCTACACCTTC.

V and J are TRBV14 and TRBJ2-2; TRBD1 is a possible D gene (5 bases). The CDR3 length is 13 residues. Trimming removed 3 bases from V and 5 bases from J, with 7 bases in between. The germline gives CDR1 SGHDN, CDR2 FVKESK. The CDR3, as DNA: TGTGCCAGCAGCCACAAGGGGACCGGGGAGCTGTTTTTT. Protein: CASSHKGTGELFF. Looking up the rest from reference TRBV14 and TRBJ2-2 gives the full variable domain: EAGVTQFPSHSVIEKGQTVTLRCDPISGHDNLYWYRRVMGKEIKFLLHFVKESKQDESGMPNNRFLAERTGGTYSTLKVQPAELEDSGVYFCASSHKGTGELFFGEGSRLTVL.

In its sample, this clone was seen a few times. The chain recombines TRBV5-4 with TRBJ2-6; tentatively, D is TRBD1 (6 bases). The V and J ends lost 0 bases and 0 bases respectively, with 16 bases between them. CDR1 and CDR2 from the germline V gene are SGHNT and YYREEE (reference sequence). The CDR3 runs 19 residues. The CDR3 DNA sequence: TGTGCCAGCAGCTTGGTATCGATCCAGGGGCTCTCTGGGGCCAACGTCCTGACTTTC. As protein: CASSLVSIQGLSGANVLTF.

A few counts support this clone. The genes are TRBV7-9 and TRBJ2-7; 7 positions match TRBD1. Trimming at V came to 8 bases and at J to 4 bases, leaving 14 bases not matched to a gene. CDR1 SEHNR and CDR2 FQNEAQ come from the germline V gene (reference sequence). The CDR3 length is 15 residues. The CDR3 is CASDSLGQAEYEQYF. The DNA of the CDR3 is TGTGCCAGCGACTCACTTGGACAGGCTGAATACGAGCAGTACTTC.

For the CDR3, the DNA is TGTGCCAGCACAACGGGACAGTTTCAGCCCCAGCATTTT. Protein: CASTTGQFQPQHF. The chain combines TRBV6-1 with TRBJ1-5, with 7 bases matching TRBD1. Unmatched junction bases numbered 6, after V lost 7 bases and J lost 6 bases. Germline V gives CDR1 MNHNS, CDR2 SASEGT. The CDR3 spans 13 residues.

This chain connects TRBV29-1 to TRBJ2-3; TRBD2 might be the D (5 bases). The CDR3 has 13 amino acids. V lost 8 bases and J 4 bases, leaving 16 bases between the germline ends. CDR1 SQVTM and CDR2 ANQGSEA come from the germline V gene. The CDR3 DNA follows: TGCAGCCCCCGGACTTTCTCCGCAGATACGCAGTATTTT. Translation: CSPRTFSADTQYF.

The chain combines TRBV19 with TRBJ2-7; 7 nucleotides align to TRBD1. The CDR3 runs 17 residues. CDR1 and CDR2 from the germline V gene are LNHDA and SQIVND (reference sequence). The trim removed 1 base at V and 0 bases at J, leaving 9 bases unmatched. The CDR3 sequence: CASSIAIPGTASYEQYF. DNA for the CDR3: TGTGCCAGTAGTATAGCCATACCCGGGACAGCCTCCTACGAGCAGTACTTC.

The chain employs TRBV6-5 and TRBJ2-1, with a tentative D call TRBD2 (5 bases). CDR1 is MNHEY and CDR2 is SVGAGI in the germline V gene. The CDR3 consists of 14 residues. Trimming shortened V by 6 bases and J by 7 bases, and 16 bases separated the two germline ends. CDR3 coding DNA: TGTGCCAGCAGCCCATACCGCGGGCGGAATGAGCAGTTCTTC. As protein: CASSPYRGRNEQFF.

V and J are TRBV6-6 and TRBJ2-1, with unresolved D. Trimming pared 8 bases from V and 3 bases from J, leaving 11 bases between. CDR1 and CDR2 from the germline V gene are MNHNY and SVGAGI (reference sequence). This CDR3 has 13 amino acids. CDR3 DNA sequence: TGTGCCAGCCAGACTGGCGGCTACAATGAGCAGTTCTTC. Its protein is CASQTGGYNEQFF.

This clone was seen more than once but under ten times. This sequence joins TRBV25-1 and TRBJ1-2, with D unresolved. Trimming shortened V by 2 bases and J by 4 bases, and 11 bases separated the two germline ends. The CDR3 sequence is 14 residues long. Germline V gene sequence: CDR1 MGHDK, CDR2 SYGVNS. The CDR3 spells CASSEGSRSYGYTF. The CDR3 bases are TGTGCCAGCAGTGAAGGGTCGCGGAGCTATGGCTACACCTTC.

The chain uses TRBV19 and TRBJ1-1; the D gene is possibly TRBD1 (5 bases). V was shortened by 4 bases and J by 1 base, with 19 bases between the two germline ends. CDR1 and CDR2 from the germline V gene are LNHDA and SQIVND (reference sequence). The CDR3 loop spans 17 amino acids. CDR3 amino acids: CASSNSSPGGTNTEAFF. CDR3 bases: TGTGCCAGTAGTAACTCCTCCCCCGGGGGGACGAACACTGAAGCTTTCTTT.

V and J are TRBV25-1 and TRBJ1-2; D possibly corresponds to TRBD1 (6 bases). The CDR3 sequence is 15 residues long. V was cut by 0 bases and J by 3 bases, with 11 bases left in between. The germline V gene has CDR1 MGHDK and CDR2 SYGVNS. CDR3: CASSEYREGDYGYTF. The CDR3 DNA follows: TGTGCCAGCAGTGAATATAGGGAGGGGGACTATGGCTACACCTTC.

The chain employs TRBV5-1 and TRBJ1-2; TRBD1 matches 7 bases. Per germline, CDR1 SGHRS and CDR2 YFSETQ. This CDR3 spans 16 amino acids. Unmatched junction bases numbered 12, after V lost 2 bases and J lost 5 bases. CDR3 DNA: TGCGCCAGCAGCTTCAGCAGGGGGGACCCACCTTATGGCTACACCTTC. Translating gives CASSFSRGDPPYGYTF.